The present T cell receptor (beta chain) was sequenced within a study of blood T cell repertoires in COVID-19. Study background: Acute and convalescent COVID-19 samples came from the United States, Italy and Spain. Sources were T cells, B-cell-depleted T cells, or PBMCs; the material itself was cDNA or gDNA.

This clone was found a few times. V was clipped by 5 bases and J by 3 bases; unmatched bases: 4. From germline, CDR1 is MNHEY and CDR2 SVGEGT. This CDR3 has 15 amino acids. Authors' data handling: Nucleated cell counts were estimated from reference gene primer amplification. The protocol was immunoSEQ multiplex PCR, while the TCRdb copy is restricted to in-frame clones and leaves out a portion. V, J and clone size derive from that table, while D and trimming were established from the DNA sequence. The sample records about 83,000 clones, around 80% being singletons. This clonotype was sampled from a woman of 80 years or more with active or convalescent COVID-19. Input material: peripheral blood. V usage is TRBV6-2 or TRBV6-3 and J usage is TRBJ2-3; 11 nucleotides agree with TRBD2. The CDR3 region is CASSPTSGVTDTQYF. For the CDR3, the DNA is TGTGCCAGCAGTCCGACTAGCGGGGTAACAGATACGCAGTATTTT.